This T cell receptor beta chain was recorded in a study of T cells in Graves' hyperthyroidism and ophthalmopathy (dated by TCRdb to the late 2010s). General notes on the study: To identify TCR V-J signatures that set the groups apart, the researchers used a discovery cohort of approximately 98 patients, made up of approximately 43 with Graves' ophthalmopathy and 57 with stable Graves' hyperthyroidism. Prospective prediction of ophthalmopathy was tested in an independent validation cohort of 18 to 20 hyperthyroidism patients and some 17 patients who later progressed to ophthalmopathy. The roughly 100 discovery patients were randomly divided into training and test sets at a 7:3 ratio. Thyroid tissue and blood T-cell repertoires from six Graves' hyperthyroidism patients were also compared in the study. After sampling, hyperthyroidism patients received methimazole starting at 30 mg daily, and ophthalmopathy patients received high-dose intravenous methylprednisolone. The paper reports TCR Vbeta CDR3 sequencing of fewer than 150 peripheral blood samples: around 41 ophthalmopathy, approximately 74 hyperthyroidism and around 17 progressor patients. What the research found in general, with its limitations: Sample size was not statistically predetermined, and investigators were not blinded to group allocation. In validation, the model predicted progression to ophthalmopathy a median of roughly 6.5 months before onset, with 65% to 71% sensitivity and 72.22% specificity. Most expanded thyroid clonotypes (frequency above 0.001) were also found in blood, which suggests that blood repertoires may mirror thyroid immune responses. In cross-validation, a model built on a 13 V-J signature told ophthalmopathy apart from stable hyperthyroidism with approximately 91% sensitivity and roughly 81% specificity, and in testing the same model reached 80%/75%.

Stable Graves' hyperthyroidism was defined as the absence of progression to ophthalmopathy over 18 months of follow-up. The hyperthyroidism patients were between 18 and 65 years old and newly diagnosed, with a disease duration of less than 2 months. Patients with uncontrolled infections, other autoimmune diseases, pregnancy or lactation were excluded. Clinical symptoms, serum thyroxine and TRAb, thyroid ultrasound, and orbital computed tomography formed the basis for the diagnoses. Trizol reagent was used to extract total RNA, and RNA quality was then checked on an Agilent 2100 Bioanalyzer. Reading the germline V gene gives CDR1 SNHLY and CDR2 FYNNEI. The junction shows trimming of 10 bases on V and 10 bases on J, plus 7 bases between the germline ends. Its CDR3 holds 8 amino acids, cysteine through phenylalanine. Only the CDR3 region is kept as DNA, spanning 24 bases read in frame from base 1. TCR beta CDR3 regions were amplified from RNA transcripts. A first-round RT-PCR of the TCR CDR3 used the HTBI primer set with the Qiagen OneStep RT-PCR kit. Libraries were constructed in a second round of multiplex PCR, after which size selection and purification were performed. Libraries were sequenced paired-end with 100 bp reads on an Illumina HiSeq2000. The authors' analysis ran thus. SOAPnuke was used to process the raw data, throwing out any read that contained adapters or uncalled bases, had a mean Phred below 15, or lacked an exact constant-primer or identifier match. COPE v1.2.5 was used to merge the high-quality paired reads, and each unique nucleotide sequence was defined as a clonotype. MiTCR v1.1 was used to align clonotypes to the IMGT TRBV, TRBD and TRBJ reference segments. The analysis included only V-J combinations with a frequency above 0.0001, which together covered 98% to 99.2% of the repertoires. The TCS score was defined as the ratio of F50 (clonal expansion) to E x V (chaos), calculated using BLOSUM62-based TCRdist between CDR3 peptides within each V-J. Welch's t-statistics and random forest reduced 514 V-J features to under 15, which were used in a naive Bayes classifier (R e1071). The Morisita-Horn index was used to measure how similar the thyroid and blood repertoires were. TCRdb ran its own pipeline on the public reads, namely fastp trimming at Q25 and MiXCR clone calling, and kept in-frame beta chains. For every CDR3 protein sequence, its rows merge into one entry that carries the most common genes and DNA. The V and J calls shown here were made by TCRdb, not taken from the authors' results. The sample table records fewer than 750,000 distinct CDR3 sequences; about 43% of these occur just once. The top ten clonotypes cover around 8% of the sample.

This clonotype has a count of ten or more. The specificity of this receptor is unknown. Base qualities are missing; no much larger clone stands one base away. This chain joins TRBV2 to TRBJ1-2, with the identity of the D gene unclear. Sample: peripheral blood or thyroid tissue (not recorded which). The clonotype originates from a woman aged 18-35 years with Graves' hyperthyroidism. This receptor has the CDR3 CATRDYTF. In nucleotide form, the sequence is TGTGCCACCCGCGACTACACCTTC.